The 9 T cell receptor beta chains given below trace back to one sample, sequenced in a study of T cells in tuberculosis. The table came from immunoSEQ multiplex PCR; TCRdb's copy has only in-frame clones and leaves some out. The sample includes about 24,000 clones, about 95% of them seen just once. Sequencing was carried out using PBMCs. Source of these receptors: a donor between 10 and 35 years old with latent tuberculosis or without tuberculosis infection.

The genes are TRBV5-1 and TRBJ1-5; 9 bases fit TRBD1. Per germline, CDR1 SGHRS and CDR2 YFSETQ. The V segment lost 7 bases and the J segment 1 base; nucleotides outside the gene matches: 6. CDR3 length: 15 amino acids. This CDR3 is CASAEGQGSNQPQHF. As DNA, the CDR3 is TGCGCCAGCGCCGAGGGACAGGGAAGCAATCAGCCCCAGCATTTT.

This chain links TRBV2 with TRBJ2-1, with D hard to call. V dropped 3 bases and J dropped 10 bases, with 16 bases sitting between them. The CDR3 runs to 14 residues. Germline assignment: CDR1 SNHLY and CDR2 FYNNEI. CDR3 sequence: CASSDPNSLLEQFF. DNA of the CDR3: TGTGCCAGCAGTGATCCAAACAGTCTCTTGGAGCAGTTCTTC.

The gene calls are TRBV29-1 and TRBJ1-2; the D is unclear. Germline V gives CDR1 SQVTM, CDR2 ANQGSEA. With 4 bases removed from V and 8 bases from J, the gap between germline ends came to 8 bases. The CDR3 is made up of 10 amino acids. The CDR3 is CSVGEGGYTF. Here the CDR3 DNA reads TGCAGCGTTGGTGAGGGAGGCTACACCTTC.

The genes are TRBV5-4 and TRBJ1-2; weak D call: TRBD1 (6 bases). The V gene's germline CDR1 is SGHNT and CDR2 YYREEE (reference sequence). The CDR3 loop spans 14 amino acids. Trimming took off 0 bases at V and 1 base at J, with 7 bases between the two ends. Written as DNA, the CDR3 is TGTGCCAGCAGCTTGGGGACAGTTAACTATGGCTACACCTTC. Protein sequence: CASSLGTVNYGYTF. The entire variable domain, with the rest obtained from reference TRBV5-4 and TRBJ1-2, is as follows: ETGVTQSPTHLIKTRGQQVTLRCSSQSGHNTVSWYQQALGQGPQFIFQYYREEENGRGNFPPRFSGLQFPNYSSELNVNALELDDSALYLCASSLGTVNYGYTFGSGTRLTVV.

CDR3 bases: TGTGCCAGCAATGAGGCGGGCTATAATTCACCCCTCCACTTT. This sequence encodes CASNEAGYNSPLHF. V is TRBV9 and J is TRBJ1-6; no reliable D call. The CDR3 has 14 residues. V was clipped by 6 bases and J by 3 bases, with 10 bases between them. Per germline, CDR1 SGDLS and CDR2 YYNGEE.

The chain carries TRBV5-4 and TRBJ2-5, with 11 bases identical to TRBD2. The germline gives CDR1 SGHNT, CDR2 YYREEE (reference sequence). V lost 3 bases, J lost 1 base, and 14 bases stayed unmatched. CDR3 length: 19 amino acids. The CDR3 DNA reads as TGTGCCAGCAGCTCGGGACTTAGGCTAGCGGGGGGTAGCCAAGAGACCCAGTACTTC. Residues: CASSSGLRLAGGSQETQYF.

The V gene is TRBV5-4, the J gene TRBJ2-3; D gene uncertain. CDR3 length: 12 amino acids. The germline V and J ends were trimmed by 7 bases and 7 bases, with 13 bases remaining between them. Per germline, CDR1 SGHNT and CDR2 YYREEE (reference sequence). As DNA, the CDR3 is TGTGCCAGCCGCAACACAGAAAATACGCAGTATTTT. As protein: CASRNTENTQYF.

V usage is TRBV9 and J usage is TRBJ1-2; 7 bases line up with TRBD1. J gave up 5 bases and V 0 bases, and 4 bases lay outside the gene matches. This CDR3 is built from 14 residues. CDR1 is SGDLS and CDR2 is YYNGEE in the germline V gene. This CDR3 reads CASSVGDSVYGYTF. The DNA for the CDR3 is TGTGCCAGCAGCGTAGGGGACAGCGTTTATGGCTACACCTTC.

The chain recombines TRBV2 with TRBJ2-7, with D possibly matching TRBD1 (6 bases). Trimming stripped 7 bases from V and 3 bases from J, with 16 bases between. This CDR3 is built from 14 residues. From germline, CDR1 is SNHLY and CDR2 FYNNEI. CDR3 in DNA: TGTGCCAGCACCCACCGGGACAATAACTACGAGCAGTACTTC. It encodes CASTHRDNNYEQYF.